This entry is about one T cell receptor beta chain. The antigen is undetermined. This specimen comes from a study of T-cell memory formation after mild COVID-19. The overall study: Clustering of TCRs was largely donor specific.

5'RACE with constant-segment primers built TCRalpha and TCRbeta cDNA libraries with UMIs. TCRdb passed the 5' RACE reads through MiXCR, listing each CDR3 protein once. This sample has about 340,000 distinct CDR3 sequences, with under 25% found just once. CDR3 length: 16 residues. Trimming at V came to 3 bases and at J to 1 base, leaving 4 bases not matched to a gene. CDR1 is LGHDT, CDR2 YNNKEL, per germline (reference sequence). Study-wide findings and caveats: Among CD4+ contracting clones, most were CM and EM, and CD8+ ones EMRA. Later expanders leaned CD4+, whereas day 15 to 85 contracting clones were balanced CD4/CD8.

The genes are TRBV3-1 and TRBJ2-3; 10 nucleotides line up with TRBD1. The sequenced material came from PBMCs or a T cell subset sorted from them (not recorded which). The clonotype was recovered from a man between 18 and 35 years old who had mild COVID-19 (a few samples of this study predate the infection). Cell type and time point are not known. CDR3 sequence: CASSQGGQGRTDTQYF. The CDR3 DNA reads TGTGCCAGCAGCCAGGGGGGACAGGGGCGCACAGATACGCAGTATTTT.